This T cell receptor (beta chain) is from a study of T cell repertoires in cytomegalovirus infection. Study details: It was the public TCR beta signatures that indicated both CMV infection and matching HLA type.

CDR3 size: 17 residues. The germline gives CDR1 MNHEY, CDR2 SVGAGI. Trimming stripped 5 bases from V and 3 bases from J, with 22 bases between. TCRdb itself ran the reads through MiXCR, one entry per CDR3 protein. The sample records about 740,000 distinct CDR3 sequences, roughly 35% being singletons. This clonotype was detected only a few times. Its antigen is currently unknown. Study-wide points: The cumulative frequency of public TCR beta families identified carriers of CMV plus the relevant HLA. Clonotypes of TCR beta that were HLA-C-restricted and CMV-specific dominated the ex vivo response.

This clonotype was obtained from a human donor in good health (CMV status not recorded). Some clones in this sample may be carry-over from other donors' samples. This sequence joins TRBV6-5 and TRBJ1-2; D is ambiguous. The sequencing sample was made of PBMCs. The CDR3 sequence: CASSRPQSGNIDYGYTF. Written as DNA, the CDR3 is TGTGCCAGCAGTAGGCCCCAGTCGGGGAACATCGACTATGGCTACACCTTC.